This T cell receptor (beta chain) was sequenced for a study of cytomegalovirus exposure and HLA in healthy donors. Findings and limits, study-wide: In an earlier analysis, about 90% or about 30%: the productive usage of most TCR beta V segments. As was reported, the HLA-A and HLA-B alleles of most subjects were accurately predicted from TCR beta sequences.

On this clone: Its antigen is undetermined.

The PCR had 60 Vbeta and 13 Jbeta primers. The assay was immunoSEQ multiplex PCR, and TCRdb's table has in-frame clones only and misses some. Of around 190,000 clones listed, around 83% were seen once; the top ten hold approximately 1%. V trimming: 2 bases; J trimming: 5 bases; junction bases outside the gene matches: 0. This CDR3 is 13 amino acids long. The TCR comes from a woman aged 35 to 49 in good health and CMV-seronegative. The sample comprised PBMCs. The chain joins TRBV23-1 to TRBJ1-5; TRBD1 agrees at 7 bases. TRBV23-1 is designated an ORF whose function remains uncertain. This chain's CDR3 is CASSQTGDQPQHF. CDR3 bases: TGCGCCAGCAGTCAAACAGGGGATCAGCCCCAGCATTTT.